The clone carrying this TCR beta chain was seen at least ten times. Its antigen is not identified. TCRdb called the reads again in MiXCR, with one record for every CDR3 protein. The data hold about 360,000 distinct CDR3 sequences, with over 15% observed a single time. The entry originates in a study of T cell repertoires in cytomegalovirus infection. At the level of the study: An indication of both CMV infection and matching HLA type came from public TCR beta signatures. Study outcomes and limitations: Cumulative public TCR beta family frequency identified carriers of CMV plus the relevant HLA. Ex vivo responses were dominated by HLA-C-restricted CMV-specific TCR beta clonotypes.

This CDR3 region has 13 residues. V lost 1 base, J lost 9 bases, and 12 bases lay in between. Germline CDR1 SGHTA, CDR2 FQGNSA. The sample comprised PBMCs. The J gene is TRBJ2-5, the V gene TRBV7-2; D remains unclear. The source of this sequence is a human donor in good health (CMV status not recorded). Some clones in this sample may be carry-over from other donors' samples. The CDR3 coding sequence is TGTGCCAGCAGCTTAGGAAGCGCGTGGGCCCAGTACTTC. It yields the protein CASSLGSAWAQYF. Looking up the rest from reference TRBV7-2 and TRBJ2-5 gives the full variable domain: GAGVSQSPSNKVTEKGKDVELRCDPISGHTALYWYRQSLGQGLEFLIYFQGNSAPDKSGLPSDRFSAERTGGSVSTLTIQRTQQEDSAVYLCASSLGSAWAQYFGPGTRLLVL.